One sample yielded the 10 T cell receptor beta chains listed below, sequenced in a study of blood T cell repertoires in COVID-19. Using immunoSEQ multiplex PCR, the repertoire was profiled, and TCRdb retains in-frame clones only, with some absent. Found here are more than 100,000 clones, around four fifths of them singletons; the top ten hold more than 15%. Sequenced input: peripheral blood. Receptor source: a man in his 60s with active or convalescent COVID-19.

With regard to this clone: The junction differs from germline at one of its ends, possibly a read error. The CDR3 here is CASSHAAVTGYQQYF. As DNA, the CDR3 is TGTGCCAGCAGCCATGCCGCTGTAACAGGCTACCAGCAGTACTTC. The chain uses TRBV3-1 (or the pseudogene TRBV3-2) and TRBJ2-7, with D tentatively TRBD1 (5 bases). This CDR3 comprises 15 residues. Germline V gives CDR1 LGHDT, CDR2 YNNKEL (reference sequence).

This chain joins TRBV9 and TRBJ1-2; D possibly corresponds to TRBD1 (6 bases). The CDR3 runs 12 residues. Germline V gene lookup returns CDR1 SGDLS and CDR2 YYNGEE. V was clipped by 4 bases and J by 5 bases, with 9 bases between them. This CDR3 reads CASSPQGYGYTF. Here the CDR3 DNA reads TGTGCCAGCAGCCCTCAGGGGTATGGCTACACCTTC.

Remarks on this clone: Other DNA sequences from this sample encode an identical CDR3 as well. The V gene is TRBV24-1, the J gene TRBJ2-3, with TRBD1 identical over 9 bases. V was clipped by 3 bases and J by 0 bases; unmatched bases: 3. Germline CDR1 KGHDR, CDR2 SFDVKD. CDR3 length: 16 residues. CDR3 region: CATSDPGTGSTDTQYF. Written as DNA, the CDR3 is TGTGCCACCAGTGATCCTGGGACAGGGAGCACAGATACGCAGTATTTT.

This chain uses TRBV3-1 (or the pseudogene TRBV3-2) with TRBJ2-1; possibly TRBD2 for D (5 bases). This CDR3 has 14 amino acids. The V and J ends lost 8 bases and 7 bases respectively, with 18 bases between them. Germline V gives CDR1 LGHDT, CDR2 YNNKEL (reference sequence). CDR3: CASVSSGFRNEQFF. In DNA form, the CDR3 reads TGTGCCAGCGTTTCCTCGGGATTTCGGAATGAGCAGTTCTTC.

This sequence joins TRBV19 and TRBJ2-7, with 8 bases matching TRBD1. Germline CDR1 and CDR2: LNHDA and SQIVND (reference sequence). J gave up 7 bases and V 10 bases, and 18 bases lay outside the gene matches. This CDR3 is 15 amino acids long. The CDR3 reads CATSETGTGPGEQYF. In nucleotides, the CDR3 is TGTGCCACCTCCGAAACCGGGACAGGCCCCGGAGAGCAGTACTTC.

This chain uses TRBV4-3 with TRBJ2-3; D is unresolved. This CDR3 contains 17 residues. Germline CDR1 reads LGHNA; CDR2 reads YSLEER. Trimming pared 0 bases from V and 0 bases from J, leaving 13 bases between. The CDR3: CASSQDLTSRSTDTQYF. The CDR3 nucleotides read TGCGCCAGCAGCCAAGATTTGACTTCCCGTAGCACAGATACGCAGTATTTT.

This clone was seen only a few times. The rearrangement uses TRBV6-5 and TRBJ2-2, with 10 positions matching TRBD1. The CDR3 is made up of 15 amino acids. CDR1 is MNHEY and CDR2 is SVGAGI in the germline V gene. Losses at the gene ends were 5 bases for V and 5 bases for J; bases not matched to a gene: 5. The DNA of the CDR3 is TGTGCCAGCAGTCCTAGGACAGGGGGTACCGGGGAGCTGTTTTTT. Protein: CASSPRTGGTGELFF.

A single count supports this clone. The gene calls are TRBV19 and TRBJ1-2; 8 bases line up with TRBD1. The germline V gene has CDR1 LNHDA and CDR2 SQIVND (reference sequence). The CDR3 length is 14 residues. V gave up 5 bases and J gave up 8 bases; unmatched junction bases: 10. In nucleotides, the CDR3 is TGTGCCAGTAGTCCAAAGACAGGGGTTTGGGGCTACACCTTC. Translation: CASSPKTGVWGYTF.

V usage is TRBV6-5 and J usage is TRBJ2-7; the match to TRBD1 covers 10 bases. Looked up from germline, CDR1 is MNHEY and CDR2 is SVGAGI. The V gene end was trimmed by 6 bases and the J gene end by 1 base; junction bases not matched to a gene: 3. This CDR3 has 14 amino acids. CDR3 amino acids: CASRTDRGSYEQYF. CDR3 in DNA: TGTGCCAGCAGGACGGACAGGGGGTCCTACGAGCAGTACTTC.

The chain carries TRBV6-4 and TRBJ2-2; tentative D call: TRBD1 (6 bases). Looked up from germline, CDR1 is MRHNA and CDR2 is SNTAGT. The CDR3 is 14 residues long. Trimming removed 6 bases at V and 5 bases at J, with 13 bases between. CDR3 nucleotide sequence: TGTGCCAGCAGCGAACAGGGACGGACCGGGGAGCTGTTTTTT. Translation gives CASSEQGRTGELFF.